This T cell receptor beta chain was retrieved from a study of monozygotic twins with inflammatory bowel disease. Concerning this clonotype itself: The antigen is not known.

Findings of the study overall: The study supported no single strong signal or clonotype linked to IBD.

Using eight separate reactions per sample, the authors generated cDNA. cDNA encoding TCRalpha and TCRbeta underwent two nested PCRs of approximately 17 and 9 cycles, each of which was followed by bead purification. TCRdb reworked the 5' RACE reads into one entry per CDR3 protein, no DNA. The specimen's table records approximately 400,000 distinct CDR3 sequences. The sample was blood. This clonotype originated in a human donor with ulcerative colitis or Crohn's disease, or a healthy co-twin of an affected twin (not recorded which).

The CDR3: CASSRGPNYGYTF. The chain carries TRBV28 and TRBJ1-2. The CDR3 loop spans 13 amino acids. The germline gives CDR1 MDHEN, CDR2 SYDVKM.